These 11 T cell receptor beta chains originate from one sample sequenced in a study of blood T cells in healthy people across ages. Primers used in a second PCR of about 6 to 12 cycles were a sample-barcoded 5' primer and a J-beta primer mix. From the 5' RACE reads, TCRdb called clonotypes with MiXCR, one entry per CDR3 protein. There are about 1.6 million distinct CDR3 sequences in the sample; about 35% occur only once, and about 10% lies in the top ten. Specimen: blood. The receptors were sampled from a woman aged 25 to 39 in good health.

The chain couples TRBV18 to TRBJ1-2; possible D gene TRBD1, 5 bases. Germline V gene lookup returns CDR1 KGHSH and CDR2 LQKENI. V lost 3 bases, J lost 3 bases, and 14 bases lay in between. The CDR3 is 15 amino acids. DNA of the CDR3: TGTGCCAGCTCACCGAAGTCAAGGGGTGACTATGGCTACACCTTC. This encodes CASSPKSRGDYGYTF.

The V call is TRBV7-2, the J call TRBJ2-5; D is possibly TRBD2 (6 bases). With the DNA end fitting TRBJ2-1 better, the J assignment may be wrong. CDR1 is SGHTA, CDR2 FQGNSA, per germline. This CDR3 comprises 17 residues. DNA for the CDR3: TGTGCCAGCAGCCCACGTCGGGGACTGGCGTACCAAGAGACCCAGTTCTTC. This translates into CASSPRRGLAYQETQFF.

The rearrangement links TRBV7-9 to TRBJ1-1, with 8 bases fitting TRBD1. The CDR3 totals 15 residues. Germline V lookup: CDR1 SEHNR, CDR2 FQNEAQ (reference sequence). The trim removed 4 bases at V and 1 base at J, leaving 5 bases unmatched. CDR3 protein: CASSSAQGANTEAFF. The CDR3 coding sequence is TGTGCCAGCAGCTCAGCCCAGGGGGCGAACACTGAAGCTTTCTTT. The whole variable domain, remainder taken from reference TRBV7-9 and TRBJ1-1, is DTGVSQNPRHKITKRGQNVTFRCDPISEHNRLYWYRQTLGQGPEFLTYFQNEAQLEKSRLLSDRFSAERPKGSFSTLEIQRTEQGDSAMYLCASSSAQGANTEAFFGQGTRLTVV.

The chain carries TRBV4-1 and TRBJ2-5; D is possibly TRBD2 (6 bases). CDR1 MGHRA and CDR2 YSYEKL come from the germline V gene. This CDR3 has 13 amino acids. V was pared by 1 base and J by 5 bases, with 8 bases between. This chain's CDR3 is CASSQALAETQYF. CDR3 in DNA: TGCGCCAGCAGCCAAGCCCTAGCGGAGACCCAGTACTTC.

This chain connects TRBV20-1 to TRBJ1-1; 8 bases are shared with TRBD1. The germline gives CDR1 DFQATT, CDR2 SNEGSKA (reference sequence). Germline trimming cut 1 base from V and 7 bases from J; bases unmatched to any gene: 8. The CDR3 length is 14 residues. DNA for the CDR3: TGCAGTGCTAGAGGGCAGGGGGCTTGGAATGAAGCTTTCTTT. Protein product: CSARGQGAWNEAFF.

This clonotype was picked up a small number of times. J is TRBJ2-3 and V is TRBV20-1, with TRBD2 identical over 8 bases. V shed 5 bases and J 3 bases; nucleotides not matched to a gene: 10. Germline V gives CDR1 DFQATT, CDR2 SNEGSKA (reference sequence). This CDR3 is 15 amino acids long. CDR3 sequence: CSACPLERGTDTQYF. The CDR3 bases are TGCAGTGCTTGCCCCTTGGAGCGGGGGACAGATACGCAGTATTTT.

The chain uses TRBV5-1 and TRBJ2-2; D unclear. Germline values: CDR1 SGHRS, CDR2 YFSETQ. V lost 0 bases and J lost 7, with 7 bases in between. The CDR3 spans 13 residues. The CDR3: CASSLAENGELFF. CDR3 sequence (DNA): TGCGCCAGCAGCTTGGCGGAGAACGGGGAGCTGTTTTTT. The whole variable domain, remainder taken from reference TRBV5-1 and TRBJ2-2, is KAGVTQTPRYLIKTRGQQVTLSCSPISGHRSVSWYQQTPGQGLQFLFEYFSETQRNKGNFPGRFSGRQFSNSRSEMNVSTLELGDSALYLCASSLAENGELFFGEGSRLTVL.

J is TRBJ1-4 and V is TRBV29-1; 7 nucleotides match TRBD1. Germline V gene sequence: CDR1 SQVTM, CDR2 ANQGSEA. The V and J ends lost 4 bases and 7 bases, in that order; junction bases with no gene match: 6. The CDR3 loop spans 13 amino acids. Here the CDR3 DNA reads TGCAGCGTTGGGGAAGGGGGCCGTGAAAAACTGTTTTTT. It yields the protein CSVGEGGREKLFF.

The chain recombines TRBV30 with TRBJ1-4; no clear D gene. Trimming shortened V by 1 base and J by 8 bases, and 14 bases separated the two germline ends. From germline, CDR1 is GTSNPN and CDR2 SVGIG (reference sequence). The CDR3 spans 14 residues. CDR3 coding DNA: TGTGCCTGGAGTGAAATGCGGCCCAGGGAAAAACTGTTTTTT. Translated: CAWSEMRPREKLFF.

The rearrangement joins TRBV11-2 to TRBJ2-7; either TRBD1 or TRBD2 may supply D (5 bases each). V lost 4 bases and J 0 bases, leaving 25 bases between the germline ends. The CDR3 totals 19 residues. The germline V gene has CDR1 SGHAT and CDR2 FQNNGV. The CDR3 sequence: CASSSGAGTGRGSSYEQYF. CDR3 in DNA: TGTGCCAGCAGCTCCGGGGCTGGGACGGGCAGAGGCAGCTCCTACGAGCAGTACTTC.

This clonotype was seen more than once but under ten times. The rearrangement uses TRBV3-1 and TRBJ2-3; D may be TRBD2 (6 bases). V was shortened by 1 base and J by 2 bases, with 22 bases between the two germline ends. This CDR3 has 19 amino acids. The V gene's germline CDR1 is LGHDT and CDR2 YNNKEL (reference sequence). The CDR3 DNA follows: TGTGCCAGCAGCCAAGTGACCCCGGGAGCGACGATCAACACAGATACGCAGTATTTT. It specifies CASSQVTPGATINTDTQYF.